This T cell receptor (beta chain) stems from a study of cytomegalovirus exposure and HLA in healthy donors. Of note for this clone: Its matching antigen is unknown.

CDR3 length: 14 residues. J was trimmed by 3 bases and V by 3 bases; bases with no gene match: 2. Per germline, CDR1 SGHRS and CDR2 YFSETQ. Study outcomes and limitations: Presence/absence comparisons presumed near-even sequencing depth among donors. Both high specificity and high sensitivity reportedly marked the classifier's diagnosis of cytomegalovirus status. Across HLA loci, a later analysis found differing TCR association rates, with DRB1 most and HLA-C fewest. Accurate prediction of most subjects' HLA-A and HLA-B alleles from TCR beta sequences was reported.

Primers included in the PCR were 60 Vbeta and 13 Jbeta primers. Only in-frame clones appear in the TCRdb table, and some are missing; sequencing was by immunoSEQ multiplex PCR. The table has 200,000 to 250,000 clones, more than 75% seen once; the top ten hold around 1.4%. The sequence derives from a human donor in good health. This chain uses TRBV5-1 with TRBJ2-1; 8 bases match TRBD1. The sequenced sample was PBMCs. The CDR3 region is CASSYGQGYNEQFF. The CDR3 nucleotides are TGCGCCAGCAGCTATGGACAGGGCTACAATGAGCAGTTCTTC.